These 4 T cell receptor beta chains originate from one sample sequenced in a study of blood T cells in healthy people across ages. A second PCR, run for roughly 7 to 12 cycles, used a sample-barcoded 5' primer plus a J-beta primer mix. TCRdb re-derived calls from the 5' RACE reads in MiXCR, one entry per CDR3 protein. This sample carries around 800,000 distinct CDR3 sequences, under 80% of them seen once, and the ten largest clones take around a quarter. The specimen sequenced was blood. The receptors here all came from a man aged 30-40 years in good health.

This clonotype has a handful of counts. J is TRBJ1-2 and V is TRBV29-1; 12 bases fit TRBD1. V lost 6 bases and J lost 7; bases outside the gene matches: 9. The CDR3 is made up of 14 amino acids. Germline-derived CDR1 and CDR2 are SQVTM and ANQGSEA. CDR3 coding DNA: TGCAGCGTCGCCGCCGGGACAGGGGGCTCTGGCTACACCTTC. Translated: CSVAAGTGGSGYTF.

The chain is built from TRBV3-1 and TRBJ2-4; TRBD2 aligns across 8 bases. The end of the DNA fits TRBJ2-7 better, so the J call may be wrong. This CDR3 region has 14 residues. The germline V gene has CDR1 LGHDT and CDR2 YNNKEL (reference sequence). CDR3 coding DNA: TGTGCCAGCAGCCAAGCGGGGGGGCTCGACGAGCAGTACTTC. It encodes CASSQAGGLDEQYF.

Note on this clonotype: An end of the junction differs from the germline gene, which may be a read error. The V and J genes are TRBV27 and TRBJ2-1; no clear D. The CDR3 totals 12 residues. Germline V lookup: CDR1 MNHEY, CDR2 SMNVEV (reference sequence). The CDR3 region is CASMHTYNERFF. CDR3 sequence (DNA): TGTGCCAGTATGCACACCTACAATGAGCGGTTCTTC.

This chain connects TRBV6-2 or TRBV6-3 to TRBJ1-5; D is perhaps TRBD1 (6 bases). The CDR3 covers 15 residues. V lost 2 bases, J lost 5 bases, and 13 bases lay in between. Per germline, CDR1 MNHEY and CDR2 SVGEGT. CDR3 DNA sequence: TGTGCCAGCAGTTACATCGGGGGCAGTTATCAGCCCCAGCATTTT. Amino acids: CASSYIGGSYQPQHF.